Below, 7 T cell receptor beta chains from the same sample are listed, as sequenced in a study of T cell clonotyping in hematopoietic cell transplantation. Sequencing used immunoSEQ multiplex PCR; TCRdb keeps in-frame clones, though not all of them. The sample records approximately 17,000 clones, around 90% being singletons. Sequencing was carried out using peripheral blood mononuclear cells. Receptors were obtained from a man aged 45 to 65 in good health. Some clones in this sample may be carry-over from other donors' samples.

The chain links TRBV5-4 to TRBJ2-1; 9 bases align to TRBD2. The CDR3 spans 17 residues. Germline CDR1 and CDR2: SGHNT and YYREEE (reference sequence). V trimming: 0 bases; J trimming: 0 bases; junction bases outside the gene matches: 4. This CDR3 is CASSLAAGGSSYNEQFF. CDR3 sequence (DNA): TGTGCCAGCAGCTTGGCGGCGGGAGGGAGCTCCTACAATGAGCAGTTCTTC.

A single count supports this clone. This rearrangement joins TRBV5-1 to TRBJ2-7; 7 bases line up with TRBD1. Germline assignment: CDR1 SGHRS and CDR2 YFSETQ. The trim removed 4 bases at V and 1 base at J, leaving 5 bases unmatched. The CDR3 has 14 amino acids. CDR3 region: CASSTLQGSYEQYF. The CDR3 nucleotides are TGCGCCAGCAGCACGTTACAGGGGTCCTACGAGCAGTACTTC. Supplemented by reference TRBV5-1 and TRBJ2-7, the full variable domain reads KAGVTQTPRYLIKTRGQQVTLSCSPISGHRSVSWYQQTPGQGLQFLFEYFSETQRNKGNFPGRFSGRQFSNSRSEMNVSTLELGDSALYLCASSTLQGSYEQYFGPGTRLTVT.

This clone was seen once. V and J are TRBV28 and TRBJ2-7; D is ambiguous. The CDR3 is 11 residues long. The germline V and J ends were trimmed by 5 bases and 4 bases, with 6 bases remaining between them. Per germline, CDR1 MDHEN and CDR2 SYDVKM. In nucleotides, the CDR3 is TGTGCCAGCAGTCCCGGGTACGAGCAGTACTTC. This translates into CASSPGYEQYF.

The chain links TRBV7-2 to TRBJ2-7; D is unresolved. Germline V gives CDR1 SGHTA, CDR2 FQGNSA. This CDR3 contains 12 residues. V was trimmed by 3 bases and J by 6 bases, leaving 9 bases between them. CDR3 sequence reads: CASSFDKGEQYF. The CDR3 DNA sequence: TGTGCCAGCAGCTTCGACAAGGGCGAGCAGTACTTC.

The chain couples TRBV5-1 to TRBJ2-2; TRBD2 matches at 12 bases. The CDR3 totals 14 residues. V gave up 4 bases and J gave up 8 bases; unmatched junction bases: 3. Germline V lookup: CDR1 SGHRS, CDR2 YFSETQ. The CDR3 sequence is CASSQTSGGGELFF. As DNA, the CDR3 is TGCGCCAGCAGCCAGACTAGCGGGGGAGGGGAGCTGTTTTTT.

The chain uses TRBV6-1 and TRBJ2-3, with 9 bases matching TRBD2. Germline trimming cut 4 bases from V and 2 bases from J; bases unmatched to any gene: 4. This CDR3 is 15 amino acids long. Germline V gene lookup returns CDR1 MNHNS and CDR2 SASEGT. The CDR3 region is CASSVERGATDTQYF. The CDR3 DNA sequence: TGTGCCAGCAGTGTTGAGCGGGGGGCCACAGATACGCAGTATTTT.

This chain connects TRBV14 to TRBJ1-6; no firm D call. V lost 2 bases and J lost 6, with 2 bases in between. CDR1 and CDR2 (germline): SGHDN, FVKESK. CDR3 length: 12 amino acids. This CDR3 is CASSQINSPLHF. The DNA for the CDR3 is TGTGCCAGCAGCCAAATTAATTCACCCCTCCACTTT.